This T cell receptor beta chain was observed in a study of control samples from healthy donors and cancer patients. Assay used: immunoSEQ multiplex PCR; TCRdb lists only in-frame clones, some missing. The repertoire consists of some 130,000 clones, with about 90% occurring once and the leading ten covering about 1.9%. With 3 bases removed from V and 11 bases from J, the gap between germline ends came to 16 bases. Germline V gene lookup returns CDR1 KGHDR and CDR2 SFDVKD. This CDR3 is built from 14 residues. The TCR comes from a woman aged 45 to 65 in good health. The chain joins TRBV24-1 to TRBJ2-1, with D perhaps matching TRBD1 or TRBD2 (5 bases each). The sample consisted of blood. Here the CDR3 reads CATSDARQGPKQFF. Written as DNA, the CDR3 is TGTGCCACCAGTGATGCCCGGCAGGGACCCAAGCAGTTCTTC.